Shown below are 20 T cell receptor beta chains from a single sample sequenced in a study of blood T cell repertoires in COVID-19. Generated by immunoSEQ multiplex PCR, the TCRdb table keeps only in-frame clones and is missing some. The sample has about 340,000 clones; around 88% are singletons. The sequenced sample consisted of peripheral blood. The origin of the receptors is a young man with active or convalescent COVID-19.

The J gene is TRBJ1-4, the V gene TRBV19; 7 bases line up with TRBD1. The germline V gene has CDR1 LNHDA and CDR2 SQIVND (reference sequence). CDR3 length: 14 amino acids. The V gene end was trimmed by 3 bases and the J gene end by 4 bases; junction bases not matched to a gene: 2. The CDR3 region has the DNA TGTGCCAGTAGTATTACAGGGGTTAATGAAAAACTGTTTTTT. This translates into CASSITGVNEKLFF.

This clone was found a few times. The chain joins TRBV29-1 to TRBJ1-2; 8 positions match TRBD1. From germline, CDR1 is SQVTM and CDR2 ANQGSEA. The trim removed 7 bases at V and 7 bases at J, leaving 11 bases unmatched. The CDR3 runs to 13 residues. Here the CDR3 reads CSGKFQGAVGYTF. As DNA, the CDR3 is TGCAGCGGTAAATTCCAGGGGGCGGTTGGCTACACCTTC.

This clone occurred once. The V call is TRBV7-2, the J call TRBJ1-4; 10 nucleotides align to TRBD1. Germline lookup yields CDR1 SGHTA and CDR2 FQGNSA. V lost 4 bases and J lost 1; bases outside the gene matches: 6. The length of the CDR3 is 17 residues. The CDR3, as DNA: TGTGCCAGCAGCTCTCCGACAGGGGGCGGAACTAATGAAAAACTGTTTTTT. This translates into CASSSPTGGGTNEKLFF.

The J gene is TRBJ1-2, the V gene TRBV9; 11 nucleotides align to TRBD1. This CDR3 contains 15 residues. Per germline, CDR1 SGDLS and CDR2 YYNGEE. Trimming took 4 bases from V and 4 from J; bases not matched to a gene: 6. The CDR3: CASSLDRGPSYGYTF. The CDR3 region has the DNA TGTGCCAGCAGCTTGGACAGGGGGCCCTCCTATGGCTACACCTTC.

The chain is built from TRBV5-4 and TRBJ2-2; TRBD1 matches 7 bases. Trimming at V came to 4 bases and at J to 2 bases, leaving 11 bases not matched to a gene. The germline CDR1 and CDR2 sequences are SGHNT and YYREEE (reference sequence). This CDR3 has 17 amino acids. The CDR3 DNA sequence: TGTGCCAGCAGCCCGACGACTGACAGGGCCAACACCGGGGAGCTGTTTTTT. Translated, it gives CASSPTTDRANTGELFF.

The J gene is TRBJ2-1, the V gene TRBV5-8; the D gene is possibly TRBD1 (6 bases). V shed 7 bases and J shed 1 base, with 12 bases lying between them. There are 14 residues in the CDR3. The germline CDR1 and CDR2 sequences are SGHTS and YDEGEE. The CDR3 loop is CASGFQGSYNEQFF. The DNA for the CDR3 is TGTGCCAGCGGATTCCAGGGGTCCTACAATGAGCAGTTCTTC.

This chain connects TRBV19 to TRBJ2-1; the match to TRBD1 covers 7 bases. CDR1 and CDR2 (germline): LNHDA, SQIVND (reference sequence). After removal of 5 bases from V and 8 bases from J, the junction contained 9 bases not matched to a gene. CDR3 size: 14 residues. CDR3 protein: CASSPRDSRYEQFF. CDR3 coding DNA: TGTGCCAGTAGTCCTCGGGACAGTAGGTATGAGCAGTTCTTC.

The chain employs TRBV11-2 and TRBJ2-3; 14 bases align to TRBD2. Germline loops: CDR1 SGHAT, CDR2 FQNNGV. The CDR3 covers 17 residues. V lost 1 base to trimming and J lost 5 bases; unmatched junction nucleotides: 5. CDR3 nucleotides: TGTGCCAGCAGCTTAGCCCGGACTAGCGGGGGGATAGATACGCAGTATTTT. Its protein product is CASSLARTSGGIDTQYF.

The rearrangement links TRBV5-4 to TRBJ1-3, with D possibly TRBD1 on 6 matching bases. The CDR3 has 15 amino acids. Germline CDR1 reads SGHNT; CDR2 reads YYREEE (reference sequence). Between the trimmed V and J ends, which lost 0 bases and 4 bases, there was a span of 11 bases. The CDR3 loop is CASSLAIGQGNTIYF. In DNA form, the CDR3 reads TGTGCCAGCAGCTTGGCGATCGGACAGGGAAACACCATATATTTT.

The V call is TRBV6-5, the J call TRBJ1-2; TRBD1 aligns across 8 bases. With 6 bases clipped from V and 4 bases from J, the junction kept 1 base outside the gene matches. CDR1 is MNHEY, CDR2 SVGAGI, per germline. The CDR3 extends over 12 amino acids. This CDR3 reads CASRDRVYGYTF. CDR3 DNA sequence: TGTGCCAGCAGGGACAGGGTCTATGGCTACACCTTC.

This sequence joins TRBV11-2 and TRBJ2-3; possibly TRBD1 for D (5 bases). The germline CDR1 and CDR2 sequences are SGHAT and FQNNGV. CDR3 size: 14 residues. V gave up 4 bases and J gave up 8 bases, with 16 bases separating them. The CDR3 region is CASSSHDRKFTQYF. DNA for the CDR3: TGTGCCAGCAGCTCGCACGACAGAAAATTTACGCAGTATTTT.

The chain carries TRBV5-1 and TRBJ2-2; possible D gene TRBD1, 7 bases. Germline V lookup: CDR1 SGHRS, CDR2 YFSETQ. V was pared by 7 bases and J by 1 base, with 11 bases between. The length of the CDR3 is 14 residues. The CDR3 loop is CASRGTENTGELFF. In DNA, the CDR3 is TGCGCCAGCCGCGGGACAGAGAACACCGGGGAGCTGTTTTTT.

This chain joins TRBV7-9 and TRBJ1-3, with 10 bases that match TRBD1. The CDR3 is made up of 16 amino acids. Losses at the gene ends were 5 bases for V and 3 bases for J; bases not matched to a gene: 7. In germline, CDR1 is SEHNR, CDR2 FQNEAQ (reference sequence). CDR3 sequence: CASSPTGQGFGNTIYF. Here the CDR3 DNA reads TGTGCCAGCAGCCCTACGGGACAGGGGTTTGGAAACACCATATATTTT.

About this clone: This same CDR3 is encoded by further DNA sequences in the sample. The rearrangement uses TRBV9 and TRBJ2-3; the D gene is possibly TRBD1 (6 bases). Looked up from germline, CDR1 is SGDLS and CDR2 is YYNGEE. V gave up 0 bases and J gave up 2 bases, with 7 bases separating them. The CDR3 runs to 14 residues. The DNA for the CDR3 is TGTGCCAGCAGCGTAGGGGGGCCCACAGATACGCAGTATTTT. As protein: CASSVGGPTDTQYF.

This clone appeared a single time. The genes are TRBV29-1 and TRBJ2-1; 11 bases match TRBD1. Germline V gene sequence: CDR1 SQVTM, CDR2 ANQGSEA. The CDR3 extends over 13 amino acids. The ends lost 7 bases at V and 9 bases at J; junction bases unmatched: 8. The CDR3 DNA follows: TGCAGCGAAGACAGGACAGGGGGCGGTGAGCAGTTCTTC. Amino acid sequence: CSEDRTGGGEQFF.

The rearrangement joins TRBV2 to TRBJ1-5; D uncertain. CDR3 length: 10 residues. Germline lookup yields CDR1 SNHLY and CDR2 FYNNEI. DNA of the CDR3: TGTGCAAGCGGGCATCAGCCCCAGCATTTT. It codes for CASGHQPQHF. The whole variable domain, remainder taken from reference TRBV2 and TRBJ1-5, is EPEVTQTPSHQVTQMGQEVILRCVPISNHLYFYWYRQILGQKVEFLVSFYNNEISEKSEIFDDQFSVERPDGSNFTLKIRSTKLEDSAMYFCASGHQPQHFGDGTRLSIL.

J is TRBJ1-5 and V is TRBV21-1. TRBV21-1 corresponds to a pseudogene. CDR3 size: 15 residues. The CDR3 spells CASSKAEVYNQPQHF. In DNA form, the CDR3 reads TGTGCCAGCAGCAAAGCAGAGGTCTACAATCAGCCCCAGCATTTT.

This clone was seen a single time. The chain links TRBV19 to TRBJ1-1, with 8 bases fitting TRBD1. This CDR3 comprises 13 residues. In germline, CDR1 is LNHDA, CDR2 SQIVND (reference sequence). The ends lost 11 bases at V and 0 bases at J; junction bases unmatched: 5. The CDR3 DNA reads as TGTGCCGTAAAGGACAGGGTGAACACTGAAGCTTTCTTT. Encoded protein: CAVKDRVNTEAFF.

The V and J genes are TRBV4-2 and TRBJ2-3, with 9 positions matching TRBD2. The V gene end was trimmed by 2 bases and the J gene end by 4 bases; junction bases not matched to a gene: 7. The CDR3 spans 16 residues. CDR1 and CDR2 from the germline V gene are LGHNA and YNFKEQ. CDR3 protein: CASSQQASGEPDTQYF. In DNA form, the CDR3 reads TGTGCCAGCAGCCAACAGGCTAGCGGGGAGCCAGATACGCAGTATTTT.

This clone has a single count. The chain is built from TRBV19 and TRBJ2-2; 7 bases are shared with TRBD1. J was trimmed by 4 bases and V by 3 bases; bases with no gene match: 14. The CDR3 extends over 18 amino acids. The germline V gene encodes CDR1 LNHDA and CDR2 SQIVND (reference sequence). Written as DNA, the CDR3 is TGTGCCAGTAGTATGTTGTCCCCTGGCAGGGGGACCACCGGGGAGCTGTTTTTT. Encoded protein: CASSMLSPGRGTTGELFF.